This section outlines one TCR beta chain sequence together with its context. The antigen is not known. This entry is derived from a study of cytomegalovirus exposure and HLA in healthy donors. Study-level background: Drawn from HLA-typed donors, 80 million to 95 million unique TCRs were held in an early data release.

The study sampled nominally healthy donors, though unrecorded immune exposures were likely. General observations from the study: With DRB1 most and HLA-C fewest, TCR association rates differed between HLA loci in a later analysis. Analysis performed later showed TCR beta chains linked to HLA being more clonally expanded than equally common others.

The germline V gene has CDR1 MNHEY and CDR2 SVGAGI. The ends were cut back, 2 bases at V and 4 bases at J, with 14 bases in the middle. The CDR3 loop spans 15 amino acids. The PCR ran on 60 Vbeta and 13 Jbeta primers. Only in-frame clones appear in the TCRdb table, and some are missing; sequencing was by immunoSEQ multiplex PCR. Counted here are 130,000 or so clones, over 75% occurring once; the ten biggest clones make up 1.5%. The rearrangement links TRBV6-5 to TRBJ1-2, with D maybe TRBD1 (5 bases). The sequence was collected from a young woman in good health and CMV-seronegative. Sample: PBMCs. The CDR3 sequence is CASSYGQGFRYGYTF. The DNA of the CDR3 is TGTGCCAGCAGTTACGGTCAGGGTTTCCGCTATGGCTACACCTTC.